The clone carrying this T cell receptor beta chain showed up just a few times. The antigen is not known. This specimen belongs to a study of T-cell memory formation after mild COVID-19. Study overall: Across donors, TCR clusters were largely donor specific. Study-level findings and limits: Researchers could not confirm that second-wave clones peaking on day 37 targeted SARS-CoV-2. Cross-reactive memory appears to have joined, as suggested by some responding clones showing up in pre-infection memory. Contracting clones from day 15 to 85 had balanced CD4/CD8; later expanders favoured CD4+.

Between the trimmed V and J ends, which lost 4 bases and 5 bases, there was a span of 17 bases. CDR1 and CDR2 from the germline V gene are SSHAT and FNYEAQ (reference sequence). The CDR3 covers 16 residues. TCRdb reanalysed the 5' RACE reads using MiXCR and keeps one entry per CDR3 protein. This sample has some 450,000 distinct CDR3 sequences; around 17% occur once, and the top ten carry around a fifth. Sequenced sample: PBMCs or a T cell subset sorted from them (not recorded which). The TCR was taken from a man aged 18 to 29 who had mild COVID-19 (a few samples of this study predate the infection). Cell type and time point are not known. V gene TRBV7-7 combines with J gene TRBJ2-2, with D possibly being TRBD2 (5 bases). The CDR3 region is CASSSLDLTGTGELFF. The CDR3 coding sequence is TGTGCCAGCAGCTCCCTGGACTTAACGGGAACCGGGGAGCTGTTTTTT.